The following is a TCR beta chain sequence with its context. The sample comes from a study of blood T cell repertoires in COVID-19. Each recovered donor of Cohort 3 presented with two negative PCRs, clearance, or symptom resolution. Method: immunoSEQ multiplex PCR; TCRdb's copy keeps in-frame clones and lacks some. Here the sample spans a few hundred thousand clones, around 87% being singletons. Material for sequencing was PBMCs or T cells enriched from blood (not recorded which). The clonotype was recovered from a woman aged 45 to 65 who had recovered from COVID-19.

In DNA, the CDR3 is TGTGCCAGCAGAGCTTTACTAGTTTCCAACGAGCAGTACTTC. This translates into CASRALLVSNEQYF. The chain joins TRBV27 to TRBJ2-7; a possible D gene is TRBD2 (5 bases). This CDR3 region has 14 residues. Trimming stripped 6 bases from V and 5 bases from J, with 17 bases between. Germline V gene lookup returns CDR1 MNHEY and CDR2 SMNVEV (reference sequence).